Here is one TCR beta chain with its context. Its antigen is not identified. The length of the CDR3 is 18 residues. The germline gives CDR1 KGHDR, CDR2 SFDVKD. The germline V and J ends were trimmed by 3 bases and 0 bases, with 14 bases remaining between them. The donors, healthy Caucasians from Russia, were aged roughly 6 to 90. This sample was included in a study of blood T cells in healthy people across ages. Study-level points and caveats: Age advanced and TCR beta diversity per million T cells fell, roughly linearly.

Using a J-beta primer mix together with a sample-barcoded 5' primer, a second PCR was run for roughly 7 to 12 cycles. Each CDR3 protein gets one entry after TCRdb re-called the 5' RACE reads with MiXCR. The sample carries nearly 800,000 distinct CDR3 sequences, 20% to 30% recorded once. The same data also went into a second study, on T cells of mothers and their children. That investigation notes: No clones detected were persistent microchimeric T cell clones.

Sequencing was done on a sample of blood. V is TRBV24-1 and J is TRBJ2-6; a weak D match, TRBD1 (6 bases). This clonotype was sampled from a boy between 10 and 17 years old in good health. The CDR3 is CATSDGGRGSSGANVLTF. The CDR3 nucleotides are TGTGCCACCAGTGATGGGGGCAGGGGCAGCTCTGGGGCCAACGTCCTGACTTTC.